This T cell receptor beta chain was sequenced in a study of blood T cell repertoires in COVID-19. Study at large: From T cells, B-cell-depleted T cells, or PBMCs came the material, which was cDNA or gDNA.

V lost 3 bases, J lost 4 bases, and 4 bases lay in between. This CDR3 has 11 amino acids. Produced via immunoSEQ multiplex PCR; TCRdb's table is partial and in-frame only. The top ten clones hold 0.95% to 1.5% of a sample with 350,000 to 450,000 clones, around 89% of them seen once. Sequenced sample: peripheral blood. The rearrangement links TRBV12-3 or TRBV12-4 to TRBJ2-7; no clear D gene. This receptor was obtained from a middle-aged man with acute or convalescent COVID-19. The CDR3 region has the DNA TGTGCCAGCAGTTTCCTTTACGAGCAGTACTTC. Its translation: CASSFLYEQYF.